This T cell receptor beta chain originates from a study of PD-L1 blockade in urothelial cancer. Study as a whole: The authors examined blood 3 weeks (second dose) and 6 weeks after treatment start. Broader study findings: Sub-median blood TCR clonality before treatment predicted longer survival. Tumor-linked clones in blood grew more by 3 weeks in durable-benefit patients.

Germline CDR1 is SGHRS and CDR2 is YFSETQ. Trimming removed 5 bases from V and 5 bases from J; junction bases left unmatched: 2. CDR3 size: 12 residues. Time point given: peripheral blood 6 weeks after treatment start. About this clone itself: Antigen specificity is unknown.

Here immunoSEQ multiplex PCR was the method, and the copy in TCRdb shows in-frame clones only, minus some. The table lists tens of thousands of clones, 88% of them singletons. The source material was PBMCs, sampled around atezolizumab (anti-PD-L1) treatment. The chain employs TRBV5-1 and TRBJ2-5; 8 bases map to TRBD1. This receptor was taken from a man in his sixties with urothelial cancer. The CDR3 here is CASRQGGETQYF. CDR3 nucleotide sequence: TGCGCCAGCAGACAGGGGGGCGAGACCCAGTACTTC.